The clone carrying this TCR beta chain was recorded a few times. Specified time point: pre-sensitization, week 0. Treatment in this sample: therapeutic diphenylcyclopropenone sensitization with weekly scalp DPC. This record belongs to a study of human T cells and chemical hapten exposure. Study summary: How much TCR each sample yielded varied, mostly because pooled library volumes differed slightly.

Unique molecular identifiers were affixed to discrete cDNA molecules within the library. In TCRdb, the RACE reads were re-called with MiXCR into one record per CDR3 protein. This sample has under 300,000 distinct CDR3 sequences, with around 9.3% found just once. The source of this sequence is a woman between 40 and 50 years old with alopecia areata. Some clones in this sample may be carry-over from other donors' samples. The sample was whole blood, taken in connection with sensitization to the hapten diphenylcyclopropenone (DPC).

The CDR3 spells CASSSGTTPSEQYF. In DNA form, the CDR3 reads TGTGCCAGCAGTAGCGGGACAACCCCCTCCGAGCAGTACTTC. The chain links TRBV28 to TRBJ2-7; TRBD2 is a possible D gene (7 bases). Between the trimmed V and J ends, which lost 5 bases and 6 bases, there was a span of 17 bases. The V gene's germline CDR1 is MDHEN and CDR2 SYDVKM. This CDR3 is built from 14 residues.